The present entry profiles one T cell receptor (beta chain) with its context. The antigen is not known. This CDR3 region has 15 residues. V shed 1 base and J shed 2 bases, with 11 bases lying between them. The germline V gene has CDR1 MGHRA and CDR2 YSYEKL. The data were obtained in a study of a mutant IDH1 vaccine in newly diagnosed glioma. Repertoires were generated with immunoSEQ multiplex PCR, while TCRdb's copy carries only in-frame clones and drops some. The top ten hold under 2% of the sample, which has around 51,000 clones, around 80% seen once. This sample's time point: week 5, during vaccination. Every vaccine dose comprised 300 ug of mutant IDH1 20-mer peptide plus topical imiquimod.

The chain carries TRBV4-1 and TRBJ1-2; D is unclear. The sequenced sample was PBMCs, obtained from a glioma patient whose treatment included an IDH1 peptide vaccine. The TCR was taken from a middle-aged woman with glioma. CDR3 loop: CASSQAHSQNYGYTF. The CDR3 coding sequence is TGCGCCAGCAGCCAAGCTCACAGCCAGAACTATGGCTACACCTTC.